This T cell receptor beta chain was retrieved from a study of blood T cell repertoires in COVID-19. Assay: immunoSEQ multiplex PCR; the TCRdb copy retains only in-frame clones and omits some. The sample yields around 320,000 clones, around 88% seen once. The length of the CDR3 is 13 residues. V lost 5 bases and J lost 6; bases outside the gene matches: 3. Per the germline V gene, CDR1 is MNHEY and CDR2 is SMNVEV (reference sequence). The genes are TRBV27 and TRBJ1-5; 8 nucleotides line up with TRBD1. This TCR came from a woman aged 30 to 39 who had recovered from COVID-19. Material: peripheral blood. This CDR3 reads CASSAQGAQPQHF. The CDR3 coding sequence is TGTGCCAGCAGTGCCCAGGGGGCTCAGCCCCAGCATTTT.